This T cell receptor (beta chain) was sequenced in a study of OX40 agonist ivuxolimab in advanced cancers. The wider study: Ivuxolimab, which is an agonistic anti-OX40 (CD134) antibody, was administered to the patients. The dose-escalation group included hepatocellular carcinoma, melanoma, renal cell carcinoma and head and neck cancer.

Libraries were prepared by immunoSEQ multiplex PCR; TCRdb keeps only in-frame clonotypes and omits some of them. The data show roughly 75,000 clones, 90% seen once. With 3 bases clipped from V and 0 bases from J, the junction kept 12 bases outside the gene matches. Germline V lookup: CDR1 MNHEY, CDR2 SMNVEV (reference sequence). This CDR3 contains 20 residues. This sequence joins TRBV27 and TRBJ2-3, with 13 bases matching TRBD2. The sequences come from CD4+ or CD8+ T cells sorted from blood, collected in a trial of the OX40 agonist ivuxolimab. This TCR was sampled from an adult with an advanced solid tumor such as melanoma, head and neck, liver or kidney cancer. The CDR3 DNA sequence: TGTGCCAGCAGTTTGAGGGGGACTAGCGGGGATCTAACTAGCACAGATACGCAGTATTTT. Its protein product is CASSLRGTSGDLTSTDTQYF.